A single sample gave rise to the 13 T cell receptor beta chains below, sequenced in a study of tissue T cells after allogeneic stem cell transplantation. Generated by immunoSEQ multiplex PCR, the TCRdb table keeps only in-frame clones and is missing some. The sample shows 26,000 or so clones, 75% to 95% of them seen only once. The source was blood, collected before transplantation. These TCRs come from a male donor older than 55 who later had graft-versus-host disease after an allogeneic stem cell transplant.

This clone appeared a few times. The chain is built from TRBV6-1 and TRBJ1-5, with D uncertain. Germline CDR1 MNHNS, CDR2 SASEGT. This CDR3 is 14 amino acids long. Trimming removed 5 bases from V and 7 bases from J, with 15 bases in between. The CDR3 spells CASSYLGDRQPQHF. CDR3 coding DNA: TGTGCCAGCAGTTATCTTGGGGATCGGCAGCCCCAGCATTTT.

The chain is built from TRBV7-9 and TRBJ2-3; 10 nucleotides align to TRBD2. V shed 5 bases and J 2 bases; nucleotides not matched to a gene: 10. The CDR3 has 17 residues. Germline loops: CDR1 SEHNR, CDR2 FQNEAQ (reference sequence). Written as DNA, the CDR3 is TGTGCCAGCAGCGGACAGATTAGCGGGAGGACCACAGATACGCAGTATTTT. Translated, it gives CASSGQISGRTTDTQYF.

CDR3 DNA: TGTGCCAGCAGCCCGACGGCAGGGGCTGGCTACGACACTGAAGCTTTCTTT. Translated: CASSPTAGAGYDTEAFF. V and J are TRBV3-1 (or the pseudogene TRBV3-2) and TRBJ1-1, with D possibly TRBD1 on 6 matching bases. The CDR3 sequence is 17 residues long. Germline lookup yields CDR1 LGHDT and CDR2 YNNKEL (reference sequence). The V gene lost 4 bases and the J gene lost 3 bases, with 21 bases spanning the gap.

V is TRBV6-4 and J is TRBJ1-1, with a possible D match to TRBD1 (5 bases). The V end was cut by 10 bases, the J end by 2 bases, with 11 bases between. Looked up from germline, CDR1 is MRHNA and CDR2 is SNTAGT. This CDR3 contains 12 residues. As DNA, the CDR3 is TGTGCCACCCGAACAGGAAACACTGAAGCTTTCTTT. Residues: CATRTGNTEAFF.

The V gene is TRBV28, the J gene TRBJ2-2, with 8 bases aligning to TRBD1. The CDR3 runs 17 residues. Germline V gives CDR1 MDHEN, CDR2 SYDVKM. J lost 1 base, V lost 2 bases, and 6 bases had no gene match. The CDR3 spells CASSLSYGTGNTGELFF. The CDR3 nucleotides are TGTGCCAGCAGTTTAAGTTACGGGACAGGGAACACCGGGGAGCTGTTTTTT.

V is TRBV5-6 and J is TRBJ1-5; D gene unclear. Germline V gene data show CDR1 as SGHDT and CDR2 as YYEEEE. Between the trimmed V and J ends, which lost 0 bases and 7 bases, there was a span of 8 bases. The CDR3 is 13 amino acids. The CDR3 DNA reads TGTGCCAGCAGCTTGGTAGGTCAGCAGCCCCAGCATTTT. Residues: CASSLVGQQPQHF.

The chain joins TRBV30 to TRBJ1-6; D call uncertain. Trimming shortened V by 0 bases and J by 7 bases, and 7 bases separated the two germline ends. CDR1 is GTSNPN and CDR2 is SVGIG in the germline V gene (reference sequence). This CDR3 is built from 13 residues. This CDR3 reads CAWSVGGNSPLHF. CDR3 nucleotide sequence: TGTGCCTGGAGTGTGGGTGGGAATTCACCCCTCCACTTT.

CDR3 protein: CASSLVPEFNEQFF. The CDR3 coding sequence is TGCGCCAGCAGCTTGGTGCCTGAATTCAATGAGCAGTTCTTC. The J gene is TRBJ2-1, the V gene TRBV5-1; D not certain. Germline-derived CDR1 and CDR2 are SGHRS and YFSETQ. The CDR3 covers 14 residues. Trimming took off 0 bases at V and 6 bases at J, with 10 bases between the two ends.

The chain employs TRBV19 and TRBJ1-5; D perhaps matches TRBD1 (6 bases). This CDR3 comprises 14 residues. The ends were cut back, 3 bases at V and 6 bases at J, with 12 bases in the middle. CDR1 is LNHDA, CDR2 SQIVND, per germline (reference sequence). CDR3 bases: TGTGCCAGTAGTATTTCAGGGGAGGGTCAGCCCCAGCATTTT. This sequence encodes CASSISGEGQPQHF.

The rearrangement links TRBV4-1 to TRBJ1-2; D not certain. The V and J ends lost 0 bases and 3 bases respectively, with 8 bases between them. Germline V CDR1 and CDR2: MGHRA, YSYEKL. CDR3 length equals 14 residues. The CDR3 reads CASSQERGYYGYTF. The CDR3 DNA is TGCGCCAGCAGCCAAGAGAGAGGGTACTATGGCTACACCTTC.

The gene calls are TRBV6-2 or TRBV6-3 and TRBJ1-5; TRBD1 might be the D (5 bases). Germline loops: CDR1 MNHEY, CDR2 SVGEGT. The CDR3 sequence is 13 residues long. Trimming removed 9 bases at V and 6 bases at J, with 15 bases between. CDR3 sequence reads: CASSLSTGQPQHF. CDR3 nucleotide sequence: TGTGCCAGTAGCCTTTCTACAGGTCAGCCCCAGCATTTT.

The rearrangement joins TRBV9 to TRBJ1-2; D remains ambiguous. Germline assignment: CDR1 SGDLS and CDR2 YYNGEE. With 1 base removed from V and 0 bases from J, the gap between germline ends came to 7 bases. The CDR3 spans 14 residues. The CDR3 loop reads CASSVFGTNYGYTF. CDR3 bases: TGTGCCAGCAGCGTATTTGGGACTAACTATGGCTACACCTTC.

The V gene is TRBV11-3, the J gene TRBJ2-1; no reliable D call. Between the trimmed V and J ends, which lost 3 bases and 6 bases, there was a span of 9 bases. This CDR3 region has 13 residues. CDR1 is SGHNT and CDR2 is YENEEA in the germline V gene. CDR3: CASSLNHGNEQFF. The CDR3 DNA reads as TGTGCCAGCAGCTTGAATCATGGCAATGAGCAGTTCTTC.